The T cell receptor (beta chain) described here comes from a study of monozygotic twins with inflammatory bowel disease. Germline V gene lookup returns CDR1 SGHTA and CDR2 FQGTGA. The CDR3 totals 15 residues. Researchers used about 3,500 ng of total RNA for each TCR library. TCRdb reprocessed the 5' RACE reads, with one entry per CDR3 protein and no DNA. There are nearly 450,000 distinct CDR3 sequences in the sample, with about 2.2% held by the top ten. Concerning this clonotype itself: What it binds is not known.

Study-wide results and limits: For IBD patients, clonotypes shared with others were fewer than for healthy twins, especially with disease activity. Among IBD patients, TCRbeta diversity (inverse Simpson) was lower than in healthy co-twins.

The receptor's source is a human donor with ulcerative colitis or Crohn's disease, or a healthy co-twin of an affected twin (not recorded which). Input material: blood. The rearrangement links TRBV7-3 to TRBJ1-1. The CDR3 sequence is CASSLDGDMNTEASF.